A single sample is the source of the 8 T cell receptor beta chains below, sequenced in a study of graft-versus-host responses after intestinal transplantation. The method was immunoSEQ multiplex PCR; TCRdb's version includes in-frame clones alone and lacks a portion of them. The sample lists some 8,000 clones, 25% to 35% occurring once. The sample consisted of alloreactive CD4+ T cells from a mixed lymphocyte reaction culture, taken before intestinal transplant. Subset reported: CFSE-low proliferating T cells sorted from roughly six-day pre-transplant mixed lymphocyte reaction (GvH or HvG direction). The receptors come from a human patient who received an intestinal transplant.

The chain joins TRBV5-1 to TRBJ2-1; D might be TRBD2 (6 bases). Germline V gene sequence: CDR1 SGHRS, CDR2 YFSETQ. Trimming removed 3 bases from V and 10 bases from J, with 11 bases in between. The CDR3 totals 12 residues. The CDR3 DNA follows: TGCGCCAGCAGCTCCACCGCGGGGGAGCAGTTCTTC. Protein: CASSSTAGEQFF. Full variable domain (outside the CDR3, taken from reference TRBV5-1 and TRBJ2-1): KAGVTQTPRYLIKTRGQQVTLSCSPISGHRSVSWYQQTPGQGLQFLFEYFSETQRNKGNFPGRFSGRQFSNSRSEMNVSTLELGDSALYLCASSSTAGEQFFGPGTRLTVL.

The chain carries TRBV2 and TRBJ1-1, with 8 bases that match TRBD1. CDR3 length equals 14 residues. Germline V gives CDR1 SNHLY, CDR2 FYNNEI. The V and J ends lost 6 bases and 4 bases, in that order; junction bases with no gene match: 7. CDR3: CASSPRGRGTEAFF. In DNA form, the CDR3 reads TGTGCCAGCAGCCCCAGGGGGCGCGGCACTGAAGCTTTCTTT.

The genes are TRBV9 and TRBJ2-7; 10 nucleotides line up with TRBD1. CDR1 is SGDLS, CDR2 YYNGEE, per germline. J gave up 4 bases and V 3 bases, and 4 bases lay outside the gene matches. The CDR3 loop spans 14 amino acids. The CDR3 region has the DNA TGTGCCAGCAGCGCCGGGACAGGGGAGTACGAGCAGTACTTC. It translates to CASSAGTGEYEQYF.

This clone rates as medium-sized. The chain joins TRBV28 to TRBJ2-1, with 8 bases lining up with TRBD2. The CDR3 length is 18 residues. CDR1 is MDHEN and CDR2 is SYDVKM in the germline V gene. Trimming cost V 5 bases and J 4 bases; bases outside gene matches: 16. The CDR3 DNA is TGTGCCAGCAGTCCTTTAAGCGGGAGCCAAATGGGGTACAATGAGCAGTTCTTC. Translation gives CASSPLSGSQMGYNEQFF.

This clone was counted between two and nine times. The J gene is TRBJ1-1, the V gene TRBV20-1, with a tentative D call TRBD1 (5 bases). Germline V gene sequence: CDR1 DFQATT, CDR2 SNEGSKA (reference sequence). The CDR3 has 11 residues. The CDR3 nucleotides are TGCATAGGACATTCGAACACTGAAGCTTTCTTT. Translated, it gives CIGHSNTEAFF.

This clone qualifies as medium-sized (0.01 to 0.1%). The chain combines TRBV11-3 with TRBJ2-1; 7 bases line up with TRBD1. The CDR3 is made up of 14 amino acids. V was clipped by 5 bases and J by 10 bases; unmatched bases: 11. Germline CDR1 SGHNT, CDR2 YENEEA. CDR3 nucleotide sequence: TGTGCCAGCAGCGCGTCGACAGGGAAAGGCGAGCAGTTCTTC. This sequence encodes CASSASTGKGEQFF.

This clone is labeled medium-sized (0.01 to 0.1%). V gene TRBV6-1 combines with J gene TRBJ2-6; D gene unclear. Looked up from germline, CDR1 is MNHNS and CDR2 is SASEGT. Trimming shortened V by 4 bases and J by 0 bases, and 7 bases separated the two germline ends. The CDR3 extends over 15 amino acids. CDR3 nucleotide sequence: TGTGCCAGCAGTGCGCGAAACTCTGGGGCCAACGTCCTGACTTTC. Protein product: CASSARNSGANVLTF.

V and J are TRBV7-2 and TRBJ2-2; D possibly corresponds to TRBD1 (5 bases). This CDR3 has 14 residues. V was cut by 1 base and J by 5 bases, with 8 bases left in between. CDR1 is SGHTA and CDR2 is FQGNSA in the germline V gene. The CDR3 region is CASSLDPGTGELFF. DNA of the CDR3: TGTGCCAGCAGCTTAGACCCAGGGACCGGGGAGCTGTTTTTT. Looking up the rest from reference TRBV7-2 and TRBJ2-2 gives the full variable domain: GAGVSQSPSNKVTEKGKDVELRCDPISGHTALYWYRQSLGQGLEFLIYFQGNSAPDKSGLPSDRFSAERTGGSVSTLTIQRTQQEDSAVYLCASSLDPGTGELFFGEGSRLTVL.